This is a list of T cell receptor beta chains from one sample in a study of regulatory T cells in long-lasting Graves disease. MiXCR, applied by TCRdb to the multiplex PCR reads, yields one record per CDR3 protein. Of under 300,000 distinct CDR3 sequences in the sample, over 20% were seen once. This material consisted of peripheral blood mononuclear cells (PBMCs), taken at new diagnosis, from a patient treated with antithyroid drugs. The origin of the receptors is a female donor with Graves disease. Both conserved end residues are part of each CDR3. Fields, in order: J gene, clone size, V gene, D gene, CDR3 protein, CDR3 DNA. The D gene is left open where the match is weak. Size tells how often a clone was seen (once, few, many) or the class of an expanded clone, and some rows leave it out.

J gene: TRBJ2-5; clone size: .; V gene: TRBV7-9; D gene: TRBD2; CDR3 protein: CASSLRGVEQETQYF; CDR3 DNA: TGTGCCAGCAGCTTACGGGGGGTAGAGCAAGAGACCCAGTACTTC
J gene: TRBJ2-5; clone size: many; V gene: TRBV20-1; D gene: .; CDR3 protein: CSASSGTPQETQYF; CDR3 DNA: TGCAGTGCCTCCTCCGGGACTCCCCAAGAGACCCAGTACTTC
J gene: TRBJ2-6; clone size: many; V gene: TRBV12-3/TRBV12-4; D gene: .; CDR3 protein: CASSPSQGGVGANVLTF; CDR3 DNA: TGTGCCAGCAGTCCATCACAGGGAGGGGTTGGGGCCAACGTCCTGACTTTC
J gene: TRBJ2-1; clone size: many; V gene: TRBV11-2; D gene: TRBD2; CDR3 protein: CASSRGLAGGPVYNEQFF; CDR3 DNA: TGTGCCAGCAGCCGGGGACTAGCGGGGGGGCCGGTCTACAATGAGCAGTTCTTC
J gene: TRBJ2-5; clone size: many; V gene: TRBV2; D gene: .; CDR3 protein: CASSDLSDQETQYF; CDR3 DNA: TGTGCCAGCAGTGATTTGTCAGACCAAGAGACCCAGTACTTC
J gene: TRBJ2-7; clone size: many; V gene: TRBV7-6; D gene: .; CDR3 protein: CASSLKTGQFEQYF; CDR3 DNA: TGTGCCAGCAGCTTGAAAACCGGACAGTTCGAGCAGTACTTC
J gene: TRBJ2-2; clone size: few; V gene: TRBV7-9; D gene: .; CDR3 protein: CASSSLGESELFF; CDR3 DNA: TGTGCCAGCAGCTCCTTAGGGGAGTCGGAGCTGTTTTTT
J gene: TRBJ2-7; clone size: .; V gene: TRBV24-1; D gene: TRBD1; CDR3 protein: CAASDWTGESYEQYF; CDR3 DNA: TGTGCCGCCAGTGATTGGACAGGGGAATCCTACGAGCAGTACTTC
J gene: TRBJ2-6; clone size: few; V gene: TRBV6-4; D gene: .; CDR3 protein: CASREAAGANVLTF; CDR3 DNA: TGTGCCAGCAGGGAAGCAGCCGGGGCCAACGTCCTGACTTTC
J gene: TRBJ2-7; clone size: .; V gene: TRBV4-3; D gene: .; CDR3 protein: CASSPNSAYEQYF; CDR3 DNA: TGCGCCAGCAGCCCGAATAGCGCTTACGAGCAGTACTTC
J gene: TRBJ2-4; clone size: .; V gene: TRBV20-1; D gene: .; CDR3 protein: CSASIFGARRNEQYF; CDR3 DNA: TGCAGTGCTAGTATCTTTGGGGCCAGAAGAAATGAGCAGTACTTC
J gene: TRBJ2-5; clone size: many; V gene: TRBV6-2/TRBV6-3; D gene: TRBD1; CDR3 protein: CASSSTFGQGETQYF; CDR3 DNA: TGTGCCAGCAGTTCCACCTTCGGACAGGGAGAGACCCAGTACTTC
J gene: TRBJ1-5; clone size: many; V gene: TRBV6-1; D gene: .; CDR3 protein: CASSRQDNQPQHF; CDR3 DNA: TGTGCCAGCAGTCGACAGGACAATCAGCCCCAGCATTTT
J gene: TRBJ2-7; clone size: many; V gene: TRBV27; D gene: .; CDR3 protein: CASSKGRAYEQYF; CDR3 DNA: TGTGCCAGCAGTAAGGGTAGGGCCTACGAGCAGTACTTC
J gene: TRBJ2-5; clone size: many; V gene: TRBV15; D gene: TRBD1; CDR3 protein: CATSRTKGGLETQYF; CDR3 DNA: TGTGCCACCAGCAGAACCAAAGGGGGCTTGGAGACCCAGTACTTC
J gene: TRBJ2-2; clone size: many; V gene: TRBV5-1; D gene: TRBD2; CDR3 protein: CASSLAPSGSGGGELFF; CDR3 DNA: TGCGCCAGCAGCTTGGCCCCTAGCGGGAGCGGAGGCGGGGAGCTGTTTTTT
J gene: TRBJ1-2; clone size: many; V gene: TRBV28; D gene: .; CDR3 protein: CAVGPGGRYGYTF; CDR3 DNA: TGTGCCGTCGGTCCAGGCGGTCGGTATGGCTACACCTTC
J gene: TRBJ2-1; clone size: many; V gene: TRBV5-8; D gene: .; CDR3 protein: CASRHRVSGYNEQFF; CDR3 DNA: TGTGCCAGCAGGCACCGGGTCAGTGGCTACAATGAGCAGTTCTTC
J gene: TRBJ1-1; clone size: few; V gene: TRBV4-1; D gene: .; CDR3 protein: CASSQVSDDTEAFF; CDR3 DNA: TGCGCCAGCAGCCAGGTGTCCGATGACACTGAAGCTTTCTTT
J gene: TRBJ1-1; clone size: many; V gene: TRBV6-1; D gene: TRBD1; CDR3 protein: CASSVDGQGTEAFF; CDR3 DNA: TGTGCCAGCAGTGTCGACGGACAGGGTACTGAAGCTTTCTTT
J gene: TRBJ2-7; clone size: many; V gene: TRBV2; D gene: TRBD2; CDR3 protein: CASKERENYEQYF; CDR3 DNA: TGTGCCAGCAAGGAGCGGGAGAACTACGAGCAGTACTTC
J gene: TRBJ2-7; clone size: many; V gene: TRBV28; D gene: .; CDR3 protein: CASSPWGGGSYEQYF; CDR3 DNA: TGTGCCAGCAGTCCCTGGGGAGGGGGGTCCTACGAGCAGTACTTC
J gene: TRBJ2-3; clone size: many; V gene: TRBV11-2; D gene: .; CDR3 protein: CASSLGDWTGTDTQYF; CDR3 DNA: TGTGCCAGCAGCTTAGGTGACTGGACGGGCACAGATACGCAGTATTTT
J gene: TRBJ1-4; clone size: few; V gene: TRBV4-3; D gene: .; CDR3 protein: CASSQDPWGTNEKLFF; CDR3 DNA: TGCGCCAGCAGCCAAGATCCCTGGGGAACTAATGAAAAACTGTTTTTT
J gene: TRBJ2-5; clone size: .; V gene: TRBV30; D gene: .; CDR3 protein: CAWSRAGGETQYF; CDR3 DNA: TGTGCCTGGTCGCGTGCGGGTGGAGAGACCCAGTACTTC
J gene: TRBJ2-6; clone size: many; V gene: TRBV7-9; D gene: .; CDR3 protein: CASATLREQSIRSGANVLTF; CDR3 DNA: TGTGCCAGCGCCACTCTGAGGGAGCAGAGCATACGCTCTGGGGCCAACGTCCTGACTTTC
J gene: TRBJ2-1; clone size: .; V gene: TRBV20-1; D gene: TRBD1; CDR3 protein: CSATRQGDEQFF; CDR3 DNA: TGCAGTGCCACGCGACAGGGGGACGAGCAGTTCTTC
J gene: TRBJ2-5; clone size: many; V gene: TRBV5-1; D gene: .; CDR3 protein: CASSEPGRQETQYF; CDR3 DNA: TGCGCCAGCAGCGAACCGGGACGGCAAGAGACCCAGTACTTC
J gene: TRBJ2-7; clone size: many; V gene: TRBV28; D gene: .; CDR3 protein: CASSKVAYEQYF; CDR3 DNA: TGTGCCAGCAGTAAGGTAGCCTACGAGCAGTACTTC
J gene: TRBJ2-1; clone size: many; V gene: TRBV5-1; D gene: TRBD2; CDR3 protein: CASSPGLAGLEEQFF; CDR3 DNA: TGCGCCAGCAGCCCCGGACTAGCGGGACTGGAAGAGCAGTTCTTC
J gene: TRBJ2-3; clone size: many; V gene: TRBV5-1; D gene: TRBD2; CDR3 protein: CASSLAGTSGDTQYF; CDR3 DNA: TGCGCCAGCAGCCTAGCCGGGACTAGTGGGGATACGCAGTATTTT
J gene: TRBJ1-5; clone size: .; V gene: TRBV2; D gene: TRBD1; CDR3 protein: CASSVRQGDQPQHF; CDR3 DNA: TGTGCCAGCAGTGTCCGGCAGGGGGATCAGCCCCAGCATTTT
J gene: TRBJ1-6; clone size: few; V gene: TRBV4-3; D gene: .; CDR3 protein: CASSQIQNSPLHF; CDR3 DNA: TGCGCCAGCAGCCAAATACAGAATTCACCCCTCCACTTT
J gene: TRBJ2-1; clone size: many; V gene: TRBV19; D gene: TRBD2; CDR3 protein: CASSDPGTSASYNEQFF; CDR3 DNA: TGTGCCAGTAGTGACCCCGGGACTAGCGCTTCCTACAATGAGCAGTTCTTC
J gene: TRBJ2-3; clone size: many; V gene: TRBV9; D gene: .; CDR3 protein: CASSGRRDTQYF; CDR3 DNA: TGTGCCAGCAGCGGAAGACGAGATACGCAGTATTTT
J gene: TRBJ2-3; clone size: few; V gene: TRBV4-3; D gene: .; CDR3 protein: CASSQDYGGSTDTQYF; CDR3 DNA: TGCGCCAGCAGCCAAGATTACGGGGGAAGCACAGATACGCAGTATTTT
J gene: TRBJ2-1; clone size: many; V gene: TRBV5-1; D gene: TRBD2; CDR3 protein: CASSSTLAGVGNEQFF; CDR3 DNA: TGCGCCAGCAGCTCGACGCTAGCGGGAGTGGGGAATGAGCAGTTCTTC
J gene: TRBJ1-5; clone size: .; V gene: TRBV19; D gene: .; CDR3 protein: CASRDGGPQHF; CDR3 DNA: TGTGCCAGTAGGGACGGCGGGCCCCAGCATTTT
J gene: TRBJ2-1; clone size: many; V gene: TRBV20-1; D gene: .; CDR3 protein: CSARDHRGAAKNYNEQFF; CDR3 DNA: TGCAGTGCTAGAGATCACCGGGGAGCGGCAAAAAATTACAATGAGCAGTTCTTC
J gene: TRBJ2-1; clone size: many; V gene: TRBV6-6; D gene: TRBD2; CDR3 protein: CASSYSSRGGINEQFF; CDR3 DNA: TGTGCCAGCAGTTACTCGAGTCGGGGGGGTATCAATGAGCAGTTCTTC
J gene: TRBJ2-1; clone size: many; V gene: TRBV3-1; D gene: .; CDR3 protein: CASSQAGPQEYEQFF; CDR3 DNA: TGTGCCAGCAGCCAAGCAGGCCCACAGGAGTATGAGCAGTTCTTC
J gene: TRBJ2-1; clone size: many; V gene: TRBV20-1; D gene: .; CDR3 protein: CSASNSFYPYNEQFF; CDR3 DNA: TGCAGTGCTAGTAACAGTTTTTATCCCTACAATGAGCAGTTCTTC
J gene: TRBJ1-1; clone size: .; V gene: TRBV2; D gene: TRBD1; CDR3 protein: CASSEQGGGTEAFF; CDR3 DNA: TGTGCCAGCAGTGAACAGGGGGGAGGCACTGAAGCTTTCTTT
J gene: TRBJ2-6; clone size: .; V gene: TRBV5-4; D gene: .; CDR3 protein: CAYWGQVVSGANVLTF; CDR3 DNA: TGTGCCTACTGGGGGCAGGTGGTCTCTGGGGCCAACGTCCTGACTTTC
J gene: TRBJ2-7; clone size: many; V gene: TRBV28; D gene: TRBD1; CDR3 protein: CASSRDSRSYEQYF; CDR3 DNA: TGTGCCAGCAGTCGGGACAGCCGCTCCTACGAGCAGTACTTC
J gene: TRBJ2-5; clone size: .; V gene: TRBV5-1; D gene: TRBD1; CDR3 protein: CASSLDRGRETQYF; CDR3 DNA: TGCGCCAGCAGCTTAGACAGGGGGCGAGAGACCCAGTACTTC
J gene: TRBJ2-1; clone size: many; V gene: TRBV7-3; D gene: .; CDR3 protein: CASSSPGRNPYNEQFF; CDR3 DNA: TGTGCCAGCAGCTCCCCAGGACGGAACCCCTACAATGAGCAGTTCTTC
J gene: TRBJ2-7; clone size: many; V gene: TRBV7-2; D gene: TRBD2; CDR3 protein: CASSISGGAIGYEQYF; CDR3 DNA: TGTGCCAGCAGCATTAGCGGGGGGGCCATCGGTTACGAGCAGTACTTC
J gene: TRBJ1-3; clone size: many; V gene: TRBV12-3/TRBV12-4; D gene: .; CDR3 protein: CASDRSSSGNTIYF; CDR3 DNA: TGTGCCTCGGACAGATCAAGCTCTGGAAACACCATATATTTT
J gene: TRBJ2-1; clone size: .; V gene: TRBV11-3; D gene: .; CDR3 protein: CASSLDDWVRGTSDNEQFF; CDR3 DNA: TGTGCCAGCAGCTTAGATGATTGGGTTAGAGGCACCAGTGACAATGAGCAGTTCTTC
J gene: TRBJ2-7; clone size: many; V gene: TRBV7-8; D gene: .; CDR3 protein: CASSLGEAPLYF; CDR3 DNA: TGTGCCAGCAGCTTAGGGGAGGCCCCCCTTTATTTC
J gene: TRBJ2-5; clone size: many; V gene: TRBV7-3; D gene: .; CDR3 protein: CASSLRSGQETQYF; CDR3 DNA: TGTGCCAGCAGCTTACGGTCAGGGCAAGAGACCCAGTACTTC
J gene: TRBJ2-3; clone size: .; V gene: TRBV20-1; D gene: .; CDR3 protein: CSAEARAADTQYF; CDR3 DNA: TGCAGTGCGGAGGCCAGGGCGGCAGATACGCAGTATTTT
J gene: TRBJ2-3; clone size: many; V gene: TRBV29-1; D gene: .; CDR3 protein: CSVLTGKSTDTQYF; CDR3 DNA: TGCAGCGTTTTGACAGGCAAGAGCACAGATACGCAGTATTTT
J gene: TRBJ2-6; clone size: .; V gene: TRBV4-1; D gene: .; CDR3 protein: CASSQDLSGANVLTF; CDR3 DNA: TGCGCCAGCAGCCAAGATCTCTCCGGGGCCAACGTCCTGACTTTC